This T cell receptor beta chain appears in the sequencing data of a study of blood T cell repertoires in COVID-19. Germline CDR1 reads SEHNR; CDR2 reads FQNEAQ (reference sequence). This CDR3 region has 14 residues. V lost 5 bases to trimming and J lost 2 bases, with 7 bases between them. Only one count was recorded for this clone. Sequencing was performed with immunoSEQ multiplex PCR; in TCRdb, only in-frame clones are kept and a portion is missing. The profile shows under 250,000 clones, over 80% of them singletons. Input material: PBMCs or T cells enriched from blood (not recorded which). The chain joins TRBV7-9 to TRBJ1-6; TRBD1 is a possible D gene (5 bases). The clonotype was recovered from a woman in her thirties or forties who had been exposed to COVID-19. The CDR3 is CASSPGAYNSPLHF. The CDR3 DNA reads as TGTGCCAGCAGCCCGGGGGCCTATAATTCACCCCTCCACTTT.